The text below deals with one TCR beta chain. The data originate from a study of blood T cell repertoires in COVID-19. Study overall: From the United States, Italy and Spain came samples of acute and convalescent COVID-19.

In the original workflow: Amplified reference gene primers provided the basis for estimating nucleated cell counts. Assay used: immunoSEQ multiplex PCR; TCRdb lists only in-frame clones, some missing. Clone size and the V and J calls come from that table; the DNA yielded D and trimming. The table has fewer than 200,000 clones, approximately 84% seen once; the top ten hold 7.7%. Trimming cost V 4 bases and J 2 bases, with 12 bases left between them. Germline assignment: CDR1 ENHRY and CDR2 SYGVKD. The CDR3 loop spans 15 amino acids. The TCR comes from a man aged 35-49 years who had recovered from COVID-19. Sequenced material: peripheral blood. The gene calls are TRBV10-3 and TRBJ2-1; D might be TRBD2 (5 bases). The CDR3 reads CAISVRSGPYNEQFF. For the CDR3, the DNA is TGTGCCATCAGTGTAAGGAGCGGTCCCTACAATGAGCAGTTCTTC.